This T cell receptor beta chain came from a study of metastatic and nonmetastatic thyroid tumors. The wider study: The authors compared repertoires across blood and tumor or nodule tissue from malignant and benign thyroid patients.

TCRdb re-clonotyped the PCR reads via MiXCR. The sample lists about 20,000 clones, less than 20% occurring once. The sample holds many counts of this clone. The germline CDR1 and CDR2 sequences are DFQATT and SNEGSKA (reference sequence). This CDR3 region has 16 residues. The germline V and J ends were trimmed by 6 bases and 0 bases, with 18 bases remaining between them. Until they underwent thyroid surgery, no patient had received any treatment. This chain uses TRBV20-1 with TRBJ2-4; D possibly matches TRBD1 or TRBD2 (5 bases each). This clonotype was obtained from a female donor with papillary thyroid cancer or a benign thyroid nodule (not recorded which). Some clones in this sample may be carry-over from other donors' samples. Sequenced: blood. The CDR3 DNA sequence: TGCAGTGCCAGGGCCGGGGCCCCATTAGCCAAAAACATTCAGTACTTC. Its protein product is CSARAGAPLAKNIQYF.